This T cell receptor (beta chain) was retrieved from a study of beta chain features in type 1 diabetes. Note on this clone: Its antigen is undetermined.

CDR1 LNHDA and CDR2 SQIVND come from the germline V gene (reference sequence). The CDR3 is made up of 13 amino acids. Trimming at V came to 5 bases and at J to 7 bases, leaving 5 bases not matched to a gene. Notes on the study in general: The study found moderately but significantly shorter TCRB CDR3s in all four CD4+ subsets of Type 1 diabetes patients.

Expressed TCRB transcripts were sequenced because the isolated RNA had all been reverse transcribed beforehand. Assay used: immunoSEQ multiplex PCR; TCRdb lists only in-frame clones, some missing. Counted here are hundreds of thousands of clones, roughly 13% occurring once; the ten biggest clones make up around 0.022%. This chain connects TRBV19 to TRBJ2-1, with 7 bases fitting TRBD2. The origin of this receptor is a young man with type 1 diabetes. Material for sequencing was naive CD4+ T cells from blood. This CDR3 reads CASSAILANEQFF. The DNA of the CDR3 is TGTGCCAGTAGTGCCATACTAGCGAATGAGCAGTTCTTC.